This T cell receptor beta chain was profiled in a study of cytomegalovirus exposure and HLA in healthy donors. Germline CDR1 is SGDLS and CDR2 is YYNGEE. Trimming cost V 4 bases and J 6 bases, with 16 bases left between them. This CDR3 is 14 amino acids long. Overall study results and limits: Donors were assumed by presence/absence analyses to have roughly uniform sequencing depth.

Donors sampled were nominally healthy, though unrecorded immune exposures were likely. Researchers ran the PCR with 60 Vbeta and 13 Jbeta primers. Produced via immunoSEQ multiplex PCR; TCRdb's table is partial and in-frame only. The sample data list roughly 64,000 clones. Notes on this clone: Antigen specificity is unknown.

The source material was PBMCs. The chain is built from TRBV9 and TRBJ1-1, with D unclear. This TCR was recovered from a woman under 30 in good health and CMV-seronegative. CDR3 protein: CASSPKWADAEAFF. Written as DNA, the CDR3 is TGTGCCAGCAGCCCCAAGTGGGCTGACGCTGAAGCTTTCTTT.